Each of the 24 T cell receptor beta chains below was sequenced from the same sample in a study of blood T cell repertoires in COVID-19. Using immunoSEQ multiplex PCR, the repertoire was profiled, and TCRdb retains in-frame clones only, with some absent. This sample carries 150,000 or so clones, less than 90% of them seen once, and the ten largest clones take 13% to 15%. Sequencing input: peripheral blood. The receptors were sampled from a man between 18 and 35 years old with active or convalescent COVID-19.

The chain combines TRBV2 with TRBJ1-1; D is unresolved. The CDR3 spans 12 residues. V was shortened by 7 bases and J by 1 base, with 7 bases between the two germline ends. The germline V gene encodes CDR1 SNHLY and CDR2 FYNNEI. As DNA, the CDR3 is TGTGCCAGCAAGCGGCCGAACACTGAAGCTTTCTTT. Amino acid sequence: CASKRPNTEAFF.

The V gene is TRBV27, the J gene TRBJ1-2, with no clear D. This CDR3 region has 13 residues. CDR1 and CDR2 (germline): MNHEY, SMNVEV (reference sequence). With 2 bases removed from V and 4 bases from J, the gap between germline ends came to 8 bases. The CDR3 loop is CASSLEGGYGYTF. In nucleotides, the CDR3 is TGTGCCAGCAGTTTAGAGGGTGGCTATGGCTACACCTTC.

The chain has TRBV6-5 and TRBJ2-7; 7 bases are shared with TRBD1. Germline lookup yields CDR1 MNHEY and CDR2 SVGAGI. Trimming took 10 bases from V and 2 from J; bases not matched to a gene: 8. CDR3 length equals 13 residues. CDR3 nucleotides: TGTGCCAACCGGGACAGACTAACCTACGAGCAGTACTTC. Translation: CANRDRLTYEQYF.

The chain links TRBV15 to TRBJ1-4, with 9 bases aligning to TRBD1. With V trimmed by 5 bases and J by 7 bases, 14 bases remained unmatched. Germline V gene lookup returns CDR1 LNHNV and CDR2 YYDKDF (reference sequence). The CDR3 length is 17 residues. CDR3 sequence (DNA): TGTGCCACCAGCCTCGGCCAACGGGACAGGGTCGTTGAAAAACTGTTTTTT. Protein product: CATSLGQRDRVVEKLFF.

V usage is TRBV5-8 and J usage is TRBJ2-1, with 11 bases fitting TRBD1. Germline CDR1 is SGHTS and CDR2 is YDEGEE. The CDR3 extends over 16 amino acids. The J segment lost 2 bases and the V segment lost 3 bases, leaving 4 bases of the junction unmatched. CDR3 amino acids: CASSSPGQGAYNEQFF. The CDR3 DNA follows: TGTGCCAGCAGCTCCCCGGGACAGGGGGCCTACAATGAGCAGTTCTTC.

The chain uses TRBV30 and TRBJ1-1; D is unclear. The CDR3 totals 13 residues. Between the trimmed V and J ends, which lost 0 bases and 2 bases, there was a span of 7 bases. Germline CDR1 and CDR2: GTSNPN and SVGIG (reference sequence). The CDR3 coding sequence is TGTGCCTGGAGTGTGGAGGGCAACACTGAAGCTTTCTTT. It translates to CAWSVEGNTEAFF.

This chain links TRBV7-9 with TRBJ2-2; 8 bases are a match to TRBD2. Germline V gene lookup returns CDR1 SEHNR and CDR2 FQNEAQ (reference sequence). The CDR3 consists of 15 residues. The V segment lost 8 bases and the J segment 3 bases; nucleotides outside the gene matches: 8. The CDR3 sequence is CASDKVGGDTGELFF. The CDR3 DNA follows: TGTGCCAGCGACAAAGTCGGGGGGGACACCGGGGAGCTGTTTTTT.

V is TRBV5-6 and J is TRBJ2-7; 9 positions match TRBD2. Germline V lookup: CDR1 SGHDT, CDR2 YYEEEE. The V gene end was trimmed by 1 base and the J gene end by 4 bases; junction bases not matched to a gene: 6. The CDR3 sequence is 15 residues long. CDR3 sequence (DNA): TGTGCCAGCAGCTTGTGGCTAGCGGGAATATACGAGCAGTACTTC. Its protein is CASSLWLAGIYEQYF. Based on the CDR3 plus reference TRBV5-6 and TRBJ2-7, the full variable domain is DAGVTQSPTHLIKTRGQQVTLRCSPKSGHDTVSWYQQALGQGPQFIFQYYEEEERQRGNFPDRFSGHQFPNYSSELNVNALLLGDSALYLCASSLWLAGIYEQYFGPGTRLTVT.

The sample holds one count of this clone. This chain links TRBV7-3 with TRBJ2-3; 8 nucleotides match TRBD2. V shed 0 bases and J 3 bases; nucleotides not matched to a gene: 5. The V gene's germline CDR1 is SGHTA and CDR2 FQGTGA. This CDR3 comprises 16 residues. The CDR3 reads CASSLTRASGTDTQYF. In nucleotides, the CDR3 is TGTGCCAGCAGCTTAACGAGGGCTAGCGGGACAGATACGCAGTATTTT. The full variable domain, rest sourced from reference TRBV7-3 and TRBJ2-3, is GAGVSQTPSNKVTEKGKYVELRCDPISGHTALYWYRQSLGQGPEFLIYFQGTGAADDSGLPNDRFFAVRPEGSVSTLKIQRTERGDSAVYLCASSLTRASGTDTQYFGPGTRLTVL.

The chain uses TRBV4-2 and TRBJ2-5; D unclear. Germline-derived CDR1 and CDR2 are LGHNA and YNFKEQ. V dropped 0 bases and J dropped 5 bases, with 16 bases sitting between them. This CDR3 spans 16 amino acids. The CDR3 nucleotides are TGTGCCAGCAGCCAAGATCGACACGGAAGGTGGGAGACCCAGTACTTC. Translating it yields CASSQDRHGRWETQYF.

V gene TRBV7-9 combines with J gene TRBJ2-7, with 7 positions matching TRBD1. The CDR3 consists of 14 residues. J was trimmed by 1 base and V by 2 bases; bases with no gene match: 2. The V gene's germline CDR1 is SEHNR and CDR2 FQNEAQ (reference sequence). The CDR3 protein is CASSLRGQSYEQYF. For the CDR3, the DNA is TGTGCCAGCAGCTTACGGGGACAGTCCTACGAGCAGTACTTC. The full variable domain, rest sourced from reference TRBV7-9 and TRBJ2-7, is DTGVSQNPRHKITKRGQNVTFRCDPISEHNRLYWYRQTLGQGPEFLTYFQNEAQLEKSRLLSDRFSAERPKGSFSTLEIQRTEQGDSAMYLCASSLRGQSYEQYFGPGTRLTVT.

This chain connects TRBV9 to TRBJ1-5; TRBD1 aligns across 10 bases. CDR1 is SGDLS, CDR2 YYNGEE, per germline. The CDR3 has 16 residues. V dropped 4 bases and J dropped 6; count of bases not matched to a gene: 10. The CDR3 spells CASSFGTGDDSQPQHF. The CDR3 region has the DNA TGTGCCAGCAGCTTTGGGACAGGGGATGATAGTCAGCCCCAGCATTTT.

J is TRBJ1-3 and V is TRBV18; D remains unclear. Germline assignment: CDR1 KGHSH and CDR2 LQKENI. The CDR3 is 19 amino acids. Trimming took 1 base from V and 4 from J, leaving 23 bases between them. The CDR3 loop reads CASSPRVPALGNGGNTIYF. The CDR3 DNA is TGTGCCAGCTCACCACGGGTTCCTGCCCTCGGGAATGGCGGAAACACCATATATTTT.

This rearrangement joins TRBV7-3 to TRBJ2-3; TRBD1 matches 7 bases. V trimming: 5 bases; J trimming: 4 bases; junction bases outside the gene matches: 6. Per the germline V gene, CDR1 is SGHTA and CDR2 is FQGTGA. CDR3 length equals 14 residues. For the CDR3, the DNA is TGTGCCAGCAGCCCGACAGGGCCCCCAGATACGCAGTATTTT. It encodes CASSPTGPPDTQYF.

CDR3 sequence reads: CASSELRRGRTEAFF. For the CDR3, the DNA is TGTGCCAGCAGTGAATTAAGAAGGGGGCGCACTGAAGCTTTCTTT. V and J are TRBV25-1 and TRBJ1-1; 7 nucleotides match TRBD1. The germline gives CDR1 MGHDK, CDR2 SYGVNS. CDR3 size: 15 residues. V dropped 1 base and J dropped 4; count of bases not matched to a gene: 6.

The chain is built from TRBV19 and TRBJ1-1; 9 bases fit TRBD1. Germline V gene lookup returns CDR1 LNHDA and CDR2 SQIVND (reference sequence). CDR3 size: 16 residues. Losses at the gene ends were 3 bases for V and 0 bases for J; bases not matched to a gene: 5. This CDR3 reads CASSITGGGMNTEAFF. The CDR3 DNA sequence: TGTGCCAGTAGTATTACAGGGGGCGGCATGAACACTGAAGCTTTCTTT.

The chain links TRBV2 to TRBJ2-3; 11 bases are shared with TRBD2. The CDR3 loop spans 16 amino acids. The trim removed 6 bases at V and 2 bases at J, leaving 7 bases unmatched. Germline V lookup: CDR1 SNHLY, CDR2 FYNNEI. The CDR3 region is CASRALAGGDTDTQYF. CDR3 in DNA: TGTGCCAGCAGAGCCCTAGCGGGGGGTGACACAGATACGCAGTATTTT.

The CDR3 nucleotides read TGCGCCAGCAGCCAAGGGACGGGTAGCGGGAGTGGAGAGACCCAGTACTTC. It specifies CASSQGTGSGSGETQYF. The V and J genes are TRBV4-3 and TRBJ2-5; TRBD2 agrees at 9 bases. This CDR3 is built from 17 residues. V trimming: 1 base; J trimming: 4 bases; junction bases outside the gene matches: 10. Germline loops: CDR1 LGHNA, CDR2 YSLEER.

This clone showed up just a few times. The chain carries TRBV6-1 and TRBJ2-7, with D possibly matching TRBD1 (7 bases). The CDR3 is 16 residues long. Trimming took 1 base from V and 0 from J, leaving 13 bases between them. Germline-derived CDR1 and CDR2 are MNHNS and SASEGT. This chain's CDR3 is CASSEGRGTVSYEQYF. The CDR3 nucleotides are TGTGCCAGCAGTGAAGGGAGGGGGACAGTCTCCTACGAGCAGTACTTC.

The V gene is TRBV7-9, the J gene TRBJ2-5; D perhaps matches TRBD1 (5 bases). Germline lookup yields CDR1 SEHNR and CDR2 FQNEAQ (reference sequence). Trimming pared 0 bases from V and 4 bases from J, leaving 9 bases between. The CDR3 extends over 14 amino acids. In DNA form, the CDR3 reads TGTGCCAGCAGCTTAGCGCAGGGCGCAGAGACCCAGTACTTC. It yields the protein CASSLAQGAETQYF.

This clone was picked up one time. The chain is built from TRBV30 and TRBJ2-1, with 14 bases identical to TRBD2. The V segment lost 0 bases and the J segment 2 bases; nucleotides outside the gene matches: 0. The CDR3 covers 16 residues. Germline CDR1 reads GTSNPN; CDR2 reads SVGIG (reference sequence). CDR3 nucleotides: TGTGCCTGGAGTGTGGGACTAGCGGGAGCCTACAATGAGCAGTTCTTC. It translates to CAWSVGLAGAYNEQFF. Full variable domain (missing parts from reference TRBV30 and TRBJ2-1): SQTIHQWPATLVQPVGSPLSLECTVEGTSNPNLYWYRQAAGRGLQLLFYSVGIGQISSEVPQNLSASRPQDRQFILSSKKLLLSDSGFYLCAWSVGLAGAYNEQFFGPGTRLTVL.

The chain links TRBV6-6 to TRBJ1-2; TRBD1 agrees at 9 bases. The V segment lost 5 bases and the J segment 6 bases; nucleotides outside the gene matches: 16. The V gene's germline CDR1 is MNHNY and CDR2 SVGAGI (reference sequence). The CDR3 extends over 17 amino acids. CDR3 bases: TGTGCCAGCAGTCCACAGGGCTTTTGGGACAGGGTGGATGGCTACACCTTC. The encoded protein is CASSPQGFWDRVDGYTF.

The chain has TRBV29-1 and TRBJ1-2; D might be TRBD1 (6 bases). CDR1 is SQVTM, CDR2 ANQGSEA, per germline. The CDR3 has 15 residues. V gave up 4 bases and J gave up 8 bases, with 23 bases separating them. CDR3 nucleotide sequence: TGCAGCGTTGTCGCCCCCGAACAGGGAATAGGCGGCTACACCTTC. Translated, it gives CSVVAPEQGIGGYTF.

The chain links TRBV6-5 to TRBJ1-4; TRBD1 is a possible D gene (6 bases). There are 13 residues in the CDR3. The V gene's germline CDR1 is MNHEY and CDR2 SVGAGI. V lost 6 bases to trimming and J lost 4 bases, with 9 bases between them. The CDR3 is CASRGAINEKLFF. The CDR3 nucleotides read TGTGCCAGCAGGGGGGCAATTAATGAAAAACTGTTTTTT.